Listed here are 19 T cell receptor beta chains from one sample, sequenced in a study of cytomegalovirus exposure and HLA in healthy donors. The PCR was carried out with 60 Vbeta primers and 13 Jbeta primers. Repertoires were generated with immunoSEQ multiplex PCR, while TCRdb's copy carries only in-frame clones and drops some. Recorded for this sample: 70,000 or so clones. The sequenced sample was PBMCs. These receptor sequences come from a boy between 10 and 17 years old in good health and CMV-seronegative.

The CDR3 is CASSPGRFDNEQFF. CDR3 coding DNA: TGTGCCAGCAGCCCGGGTAGGTTCGACAATGAGCAGTTCTTC. The chain has TRBV9 and TRBJ2-1; D ambiguous. The V end lost 4 bases, the J end lost 5 bases, and 13 bases lay between the germline ends. The V gene's germline CDR1 is SGDLS and CDR2 YYNGEE. The CDR3 loop spans 14 amino acids.

The V and J genes are TRBV27 and TRBJ2-1; D is possibly TRBD2 (5 bases). Trimming removed 5 bases at V and 9 bases at J, with 11 bases between. This CDR3 contains 12 residues. Germline loops: CDR1 MNHEY, CDR2 SMNVEV (reference sequence). The CDR3 DNA is TGTGCCAGCAGTCCCCTAGGAGGTGAGCAGTTCTTC. Translation: CASSPLGGEQFF.

The rearrangement joins TRBV27 to TRBJ2-7, with D perhaps TRBD1 (5 bases). V lost 6 bases, J lost 3 bases, and 18 bases lay in between. Germline CDR1 MNHEY, CDR2 SMNVEV (reference sequence). This CDR3 contains 15 residues. This CDR3 reads CASSPGNTQDYEQYF. The CDR3 DNA reads TGTGCCAGCAGCCCAGGGAACACTCAGGACTACGAGCAGTACTTC.

The gene calls are TRBV10-2 and TRBJ1-1, with D possibly being TRBD1 (6 bases). Trimming pared 6 bases from V and 3 bases from J, leaving 8 bases between. The CDR3 runs 12 residues. Germline CDR1 WSHSY, CDR2 SAAADI. CDR3: CASRQGDTEAFF. CDR3 coding DNA: TGCGCCAGCAGACAGGGTGACACTGAAGCTTTCTTT.

CDR3 coding DNA: TGTGCCAGCAGCGCCGGGACAGACCCAGGAAACACCATATATTTT. It encodes CASSAGTDPGNTIYF. The rearrangement links TRBV5-4 to TRBJ1-3, with 7 bases lining up with TRBD1. Germline V CDR1 and CDR2: SGHNT, YYREEE (reference sequence). This CDR3 has 15 residues. The V gene end was trimmed by 4 bases and the J gene end by 4 bases; junction bases not matched to a gene: 8.

Details on this clone: Distinct nucleotide sequences in the sample also encode this CDR3. The chain employs TRBV19 and TRBJ1-5; maybe TRBD1 (6 bases). Deletions cut 3 bases from V and 1 base from J, with 10 bases between. The germline V gene encodes CDR1 LNHDA and CDR2 SQIVND (reference sequence). The CDR3 extends over 15 amino acids. Here the CDR3 DNA reads TGTGCCAGTAGTATCGGGACACGAAGCAATCAGCCCCAGCATTTT. Its protein is CASSIGTRSNQPQHF.

This chain connects TRBV19 to TRBJ1-1, with D perhaps TRBD1 (5 bases). This CDR3 is built from 13 residues. CDR1 is LNHDA and CDR2 is SQIVND in the germline V gene (reference sequence). V was pared by 6 bases and J by 5 bases, with 13 bases between. The CDR3 is CASREGGGTEAFF. The CDR3 DNA sequence: TGTGCCAGTAGGGAGGGTGGGGGGACTGAAGCTTTCTTT.

V usage is TRBV13 and J usage is TRBJ1-2, with 8 bases fitting TRBD1. The junction had 8 bases not matched to a gene; V was cut back by 0 bases and J by 2 bases. CDR1 PRHDT and CDR2 FYEKMQ come from the germline V gene (reference sequence). CDR3 length: 17 residues. The CDR3 spells CASSLGTGASTNYGYTF. DNA for the CDR3: TGTGCCAGCAGCTTAGGGACAGGGGCCTCTACGAACTATGGCTACACCTTC.

The rearrangement links TRBV7-6 to TRBJ2-7, with D unclear. The CDR3 loop spans 13 amino acids. V was cut by 2 bases and J by 4 bases, with 9 bases left in between. Germline V gives CDR1 SGHVS, CDR2 FNYEAQ. CDR3 region: CASSLSVRYEQYF. In DNA form, the CDR3 reads TGTGCCAGCAGCTTAAGCGTGAGATACGAGCAGTACTTC.

The rearrangement uses TRBV4-1 and TRBJ1-2; no firm D call. Germline CDR1 is MGHRA and CDR2 is YSYEKL. The V end was cut by 0 bases, the J end by 4 bases, with 9 bases between. The CDR3 contains 14 residues. The CDR3 DNA reads as TGCGCCAGCAGCCAAGAGGTGTTGGCCTATGGCTACACCTTC. Amino acids: CASSQEVLAYGYTF.

The chain uses TRBV15 and TRBJ1-5; TRBD1 aligns across 7 bases. Germline lookup yields CDR1 LNHNV and CDR2 YYDKDF (reference sequence). Unmatched junction bases numbered 14, after V lost 3 bases and J lost 3 bases. The CDR3 totals 18 residues. In DNA form, the CDR3 reads TGTGCCACCAGCAGGGGGTCAGCAGGACAGGTTATCAATCAGCCCCAGCATTTT. As protein: CATSRGSAGQVINQPQHF. The whole variable domain, remainder taken from reference TRBV15 and TRBJ1-5, is DAMVIQNPRYQVTQFGKPVTLSCSQTLNHNVMYWYQQKSSQAPKLLFHYYDKDFNNEADTPDNFQSRRPNTSFCFLDIRSPGLGDTAMYLCATSRGSAGQVINQPQHFGDGTRLSIL.

In DNA form, the CDR3 reads TGTGCCTGGAGTGCCACCGGGACAGTGAACACTGAAGCTTTCTTT. This gives the protein CAWSATGTVNTEAFF. This chain uses TRBV30 with TRBJ1-1; 7 nucleotides align to TRBD1. CDR1 GTSNPN and CDR2 SVGIG come from the germline V gene (reference sequence). The CDR3 spans 15 residues. With 1 base clipped from V and 0 bases from J, the junction kept 5 bases outside the gene matches.

The rearrangement uses TRBV5-4 and TRBJ1-6; a possible D gene is TRBD1 (6 bases). This CDR3 is 13 amino acids long. Germline V gives CDR1 SGHNT, CDR2 YYREEE (reference sequence). V was trimmed by 2 bases and J by 8 bases, leaving 8 bases between them. CDR3 bases: TGTGCCAGCAGCTTCAACAGGGATTCACCCCTCCACTTT. Its translation: CASSFNRDSPLHF.

The rearrangement links TRBV27 to TRBJ2-2, with 7 bases that match TRBD1. CDR3 length: 15 residues. The germline gives CDR1 MNHEY, CDR2 SMNVEV (reference sequence). J was trimmed by 5 bases and V by 5 bases; bases with no gene match: 8. The CDR3 nucleotides are TGTGCCAGCAGTACCAGGGACAGCAGAACCGGGGAGCTGTTTTTT. It codes for CASSTRDSRTGELFF.

The chain is built from TRBV5-4 and TRBJ2-1, with D perhaps TRBD2 (5 bases). CDR3 length equals 15 residues. Germline V gene data show CDR1 as SGHNT and CDR2 as YYREEE (reference sequence). The V and J ends lost 6 bases and 5 bases respectively, with 18 bases between them. The CDR3 DNA sequence: TGTGCCAGCAAGGGCCGGACTGATTCCGACAATGAGCAGTTCTTC. Translated, it gives CASKGRTDSDNEQFF.

The J gene is TRBJ2-2, the V gene TRBV6-1; 7 bases agree with TRBD1. The germline gives CDR1 MNHNS, CDR2 SASEGT. V dropped 8 bases and J dropped 4; count of bases not matched to a gene: 7. The CDR3 is 14 amino acids. CDR3 nucleotides: TGTGCCAGCTATGGTTGGACAGGCACCGGGGAGCTGTTTTTT. Its translation is CASYGWTGTGELFF.

The J gene is TRBJ2-1, the V gene TRBV7-9; tentatively, D is TRBD1 (5 bases). The CDR3 has 13 amino acids. Germline V gene sequence: CDR1 SEHNR, CDR2 FQNEAQ (reference sequence). V was shortened by 3 bases and J by 12 bases, with 15 bases between the two germline ends. The CDR3 is CASSFISQGGQFF. Written as DNA, the CDR3 is TGTGCCAGCAGCTTTATTTCCCAGGGCGGGCAGTTCTTC.

DNA of the CDR3: TGTGCCAGTAGTGACAGCTCCTACGAGCAGTACTTC. It codes for CASSDSSYEQYF. This chain joins TRBV19 and TRBJ2-7; D perhaps matches TRBD1 (5 bases). The germline gives CDR1 LNHDA, CDR2 SQIVND (reference sequence). V lost 5 bases and J 0 bases, leaving 5 bases between the germline ends. The CDR3 sequence is 12 residues long.

The genes are TRBV19 and TRBJ2-7, with TRBD2 identical over 10 bases. V was pared by 2 bases and J by 6 bases, with 10 bases of the junction left unmatched. CDR1 is LNHDA and CDR2 is SQIVND in the germline V gene (reference sequence). There are 16 residues in the CDR3. The CDR3 DNA reads TGTGCCAGTAGTATAAAGGGGGCTAGCGGGAGTGGCGAGCAGTACTTC. The encoded protein is CASSIKGASGSGEQYF.